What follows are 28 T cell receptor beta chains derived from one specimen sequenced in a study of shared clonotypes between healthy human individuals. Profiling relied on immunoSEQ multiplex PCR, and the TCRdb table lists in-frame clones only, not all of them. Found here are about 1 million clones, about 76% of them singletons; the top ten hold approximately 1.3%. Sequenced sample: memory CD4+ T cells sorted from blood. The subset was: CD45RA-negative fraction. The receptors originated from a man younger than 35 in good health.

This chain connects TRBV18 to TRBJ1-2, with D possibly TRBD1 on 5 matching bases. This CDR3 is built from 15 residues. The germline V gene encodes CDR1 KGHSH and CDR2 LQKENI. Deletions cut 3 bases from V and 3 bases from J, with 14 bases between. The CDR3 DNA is TGTGCCAGCTCACCCGGGTCGGGGCCAGACTATGGCTACACCTTC. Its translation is CASSPGSGPDYGYTF.

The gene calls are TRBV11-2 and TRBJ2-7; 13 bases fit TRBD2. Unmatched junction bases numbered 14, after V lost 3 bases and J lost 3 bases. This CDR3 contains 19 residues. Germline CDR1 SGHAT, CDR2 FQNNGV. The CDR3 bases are TGTGCCAGCAGCTTGCTCTCTTGGACTAGCGGGAGAGGGGGCTACGAGCAGTACTTC. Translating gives CASSLLSWTSGRGGYEQYF.

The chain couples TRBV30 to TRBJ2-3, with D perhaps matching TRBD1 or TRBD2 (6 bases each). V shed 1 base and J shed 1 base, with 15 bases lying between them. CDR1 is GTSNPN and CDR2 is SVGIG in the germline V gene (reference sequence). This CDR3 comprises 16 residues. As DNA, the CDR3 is TGTGCCTGGAGTGAGGGGGGCCTAGTAGGCACAGATACGCAGTATTTT. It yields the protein CAWSEGGLVGTDTQYF.

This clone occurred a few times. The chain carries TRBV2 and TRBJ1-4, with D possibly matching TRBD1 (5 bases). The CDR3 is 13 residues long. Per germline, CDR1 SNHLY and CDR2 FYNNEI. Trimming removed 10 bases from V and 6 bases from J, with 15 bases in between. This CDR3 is CATLQARHEKLFF. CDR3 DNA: TGTGCCACATTACAGGCCAGGCATGAAAAACTGTTTTTT.

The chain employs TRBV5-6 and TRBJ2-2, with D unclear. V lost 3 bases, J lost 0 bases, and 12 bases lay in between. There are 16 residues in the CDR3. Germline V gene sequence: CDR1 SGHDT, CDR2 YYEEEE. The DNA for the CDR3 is TGTGCCAGCAGCTCGATATCGTTGGCGAACACCGGGGAGCTGTTTTTT. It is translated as CASSSISLANTGELFF.

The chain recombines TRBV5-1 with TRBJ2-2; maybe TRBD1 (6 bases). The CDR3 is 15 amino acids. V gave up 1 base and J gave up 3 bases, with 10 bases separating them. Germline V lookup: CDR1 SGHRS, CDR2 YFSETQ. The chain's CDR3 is CASSLTGWDTGELFF. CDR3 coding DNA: TGCGCCAGCAGCTTGACAGGGTGGGACACCGGGGAGCTGTTTTTT.

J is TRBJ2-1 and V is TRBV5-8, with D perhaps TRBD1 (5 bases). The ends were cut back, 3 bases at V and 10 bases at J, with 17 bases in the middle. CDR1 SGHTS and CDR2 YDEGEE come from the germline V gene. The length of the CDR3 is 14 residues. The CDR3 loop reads CASSSQEGFREQFF. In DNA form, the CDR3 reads TGTGCCAGCAGCTCACAGGAAGGTTTTCGGGAGCAGTTCTTC.

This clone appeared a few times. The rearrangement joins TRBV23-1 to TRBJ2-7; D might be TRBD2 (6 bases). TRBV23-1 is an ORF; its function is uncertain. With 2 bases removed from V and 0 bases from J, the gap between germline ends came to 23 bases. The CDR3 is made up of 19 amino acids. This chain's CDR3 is CASSQIGEVIPETSYEQYF. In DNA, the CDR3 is TGCGCCAGCAGTCAAATCGGGGAGGTGATCCCCGAGACCTCCTACGAGCAGTACTTC.

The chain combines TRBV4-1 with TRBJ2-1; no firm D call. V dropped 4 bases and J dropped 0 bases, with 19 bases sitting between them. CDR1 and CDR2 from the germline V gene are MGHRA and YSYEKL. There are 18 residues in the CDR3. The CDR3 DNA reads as TGCGCCAGCAGCCGCGATTCCCTTGGGGTATTCTCCTACAATGAGCAGTTCTTC. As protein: CASSRDSLGVFSYNEQFF.

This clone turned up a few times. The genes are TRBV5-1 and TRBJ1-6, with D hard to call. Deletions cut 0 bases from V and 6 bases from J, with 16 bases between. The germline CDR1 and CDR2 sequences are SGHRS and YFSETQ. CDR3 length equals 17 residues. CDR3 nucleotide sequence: TGCGCCAGCAGCTTGGCAAGGGCCCCCGGAGTTAATTCACCCCTCCACTTT. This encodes CASSLARAPGVNSPLHF.

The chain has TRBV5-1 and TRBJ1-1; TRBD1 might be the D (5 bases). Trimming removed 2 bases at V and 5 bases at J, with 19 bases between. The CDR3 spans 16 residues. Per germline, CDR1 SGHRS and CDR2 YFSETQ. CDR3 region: CASSFTPLGANTEAFF. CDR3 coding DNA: TGCGCCAGCAGCTTCACCCCCCTAGGGGCGAATACTGAAGCTTTCTTT. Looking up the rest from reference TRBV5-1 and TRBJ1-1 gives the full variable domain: KAGVTQTPRYLIKTRGQQVTLSCSPISGHRSVSWYQQTPGQGLQFLFEYFSETQRNKGNFPGRFSGRQFSNSRSEMNVSTLELGDSALYLCASSFTPLGANTEAFFGQGTRLTVV.

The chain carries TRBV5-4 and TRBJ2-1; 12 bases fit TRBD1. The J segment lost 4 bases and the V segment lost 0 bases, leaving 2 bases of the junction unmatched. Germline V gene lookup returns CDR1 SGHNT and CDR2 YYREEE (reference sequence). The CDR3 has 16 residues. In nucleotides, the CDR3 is TGTGCCAGCAGCTTGGGGGACAGGGGGCTATACAATGAGCAGTTCTTC. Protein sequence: CASSLGDRGLYNEQFF.

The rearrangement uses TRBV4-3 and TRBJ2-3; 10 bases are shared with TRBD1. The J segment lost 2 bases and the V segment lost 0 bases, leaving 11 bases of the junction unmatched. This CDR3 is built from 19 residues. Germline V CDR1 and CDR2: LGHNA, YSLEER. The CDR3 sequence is CASSQDWDRGRDFTDTQYF. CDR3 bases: TGCGCCAGCAGCCAAGATTGGGACAGGGGAAGAGACTTCACAGATACGCAGTATTTT.

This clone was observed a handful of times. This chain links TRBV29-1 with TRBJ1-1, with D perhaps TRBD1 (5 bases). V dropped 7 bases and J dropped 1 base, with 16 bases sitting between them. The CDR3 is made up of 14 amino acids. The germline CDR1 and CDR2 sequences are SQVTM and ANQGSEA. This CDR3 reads CSDRSGSSNTEAFF. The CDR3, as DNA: TGCAGCGACCGTTCAGGGAGCTCGAACACTGAAGCTTTCTTT.

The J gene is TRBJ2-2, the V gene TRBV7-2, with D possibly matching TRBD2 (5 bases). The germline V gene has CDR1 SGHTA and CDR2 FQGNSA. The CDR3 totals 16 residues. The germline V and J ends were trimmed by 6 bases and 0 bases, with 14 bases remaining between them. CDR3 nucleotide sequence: TGTGCCAGCAGTTCTATGACTACGGCGAACACCGGGGAGCTGTTTTTT. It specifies CASSSMTTANTGELFF.

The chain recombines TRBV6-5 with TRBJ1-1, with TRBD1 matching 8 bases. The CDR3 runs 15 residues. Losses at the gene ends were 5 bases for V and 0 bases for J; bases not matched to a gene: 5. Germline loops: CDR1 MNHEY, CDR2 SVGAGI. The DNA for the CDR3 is TGTGCCAGCAGTCGACAGGGGAACATGAACACTGAAGCTTTCTTT. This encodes CASSRQGNMNTEAFF.

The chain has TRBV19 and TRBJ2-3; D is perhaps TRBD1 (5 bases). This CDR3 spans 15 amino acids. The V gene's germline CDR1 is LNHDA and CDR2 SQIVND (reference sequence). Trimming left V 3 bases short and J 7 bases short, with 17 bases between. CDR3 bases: TGTGCCAGTAGTATGAAGGGGTTATCCCTTAATACGCAGTATTTT. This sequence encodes CASSMKGLSLNTQYF. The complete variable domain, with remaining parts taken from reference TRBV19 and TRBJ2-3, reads DGGITQSPKYLFRKEGQNVTLSCEQNLNHDAMYWYRQDPGQGLRLIYYSQIVNDFQKGDIAEGYSVSREKKESFPLTVTSAQKNPTAFYLCASSMKGLSLNTQYFGPGTRLTVL.

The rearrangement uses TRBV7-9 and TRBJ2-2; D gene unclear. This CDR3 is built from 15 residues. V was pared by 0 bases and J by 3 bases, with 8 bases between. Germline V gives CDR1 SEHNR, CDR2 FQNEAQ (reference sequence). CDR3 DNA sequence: TGTGCCAGCAGCTTAGCAACTGGTTACACCGGGGAGCTGTTTTTT. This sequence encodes CASSLATGYTGELFF.

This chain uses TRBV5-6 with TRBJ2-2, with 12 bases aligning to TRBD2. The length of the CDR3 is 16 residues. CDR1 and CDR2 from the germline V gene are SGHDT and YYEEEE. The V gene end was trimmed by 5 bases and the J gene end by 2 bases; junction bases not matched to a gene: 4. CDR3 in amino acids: CASRWTSGTNTGELFF. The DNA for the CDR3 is TGTGCCAGCAGATGGACTAGCGGGACCAACACCGGGGAGCTGTTTTTT.

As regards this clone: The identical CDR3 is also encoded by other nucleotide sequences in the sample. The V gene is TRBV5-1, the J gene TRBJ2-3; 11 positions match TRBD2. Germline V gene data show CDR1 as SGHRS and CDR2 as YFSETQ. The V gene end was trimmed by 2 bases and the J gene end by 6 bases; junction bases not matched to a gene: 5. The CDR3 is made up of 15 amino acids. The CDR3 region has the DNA TGCGCCAGCAGCTTTAGCGGGGGGGCACGGGATACGCAGTATTTT. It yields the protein CASSFSGGARDTQYF.

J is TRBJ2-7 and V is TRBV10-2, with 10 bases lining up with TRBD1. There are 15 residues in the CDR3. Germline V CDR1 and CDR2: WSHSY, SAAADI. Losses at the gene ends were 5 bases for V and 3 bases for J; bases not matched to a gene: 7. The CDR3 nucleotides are TGCGCCAGCAGTCTGGATCGGACAGGGGGCTACGAGCAGTACTTC. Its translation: CASSLDRTGGYEQYF.

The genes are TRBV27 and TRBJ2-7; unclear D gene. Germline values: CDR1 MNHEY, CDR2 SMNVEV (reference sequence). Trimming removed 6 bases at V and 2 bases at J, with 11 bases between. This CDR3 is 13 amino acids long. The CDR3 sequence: CASSQPPTYEQYF. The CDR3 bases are TGTGCCAGCAGCCAACCACCTACCTACGAGCAGTACTTC.

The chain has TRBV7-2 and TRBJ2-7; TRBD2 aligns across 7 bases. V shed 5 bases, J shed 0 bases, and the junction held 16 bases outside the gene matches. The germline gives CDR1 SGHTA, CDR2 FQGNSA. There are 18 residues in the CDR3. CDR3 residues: CASSALGLGFYGSYEQYF. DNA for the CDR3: TGTGCCAGCAGCGCCCTTGGACTAGGATTTTACGGCTCCTACGAGCAGTACTTC.

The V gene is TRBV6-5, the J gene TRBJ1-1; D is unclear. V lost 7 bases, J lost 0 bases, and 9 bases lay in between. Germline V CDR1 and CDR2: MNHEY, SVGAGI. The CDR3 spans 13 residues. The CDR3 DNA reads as TGTGCCAGCACGGACGCTGTGAACACTGAAGCTTTCTTT. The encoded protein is CASTDAVNTEAFF.

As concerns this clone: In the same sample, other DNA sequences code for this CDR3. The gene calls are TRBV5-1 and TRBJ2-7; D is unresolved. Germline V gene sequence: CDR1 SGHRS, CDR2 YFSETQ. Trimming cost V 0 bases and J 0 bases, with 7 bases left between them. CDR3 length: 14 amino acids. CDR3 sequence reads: CASSLGGSSYEQYF. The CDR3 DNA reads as TGCGCCAGCAGCTTGGGCGGTAGCTCCTACGAGCAGTACTTC.

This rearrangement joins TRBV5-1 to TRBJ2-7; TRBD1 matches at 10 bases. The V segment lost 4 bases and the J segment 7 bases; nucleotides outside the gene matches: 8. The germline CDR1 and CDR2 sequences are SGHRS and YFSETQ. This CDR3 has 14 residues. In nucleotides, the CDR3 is TGCGCCAGCAGCCCCGGGACAGGGGCGGGGGAGCAGTACTTC. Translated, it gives CASSPGTGAGEQYF.

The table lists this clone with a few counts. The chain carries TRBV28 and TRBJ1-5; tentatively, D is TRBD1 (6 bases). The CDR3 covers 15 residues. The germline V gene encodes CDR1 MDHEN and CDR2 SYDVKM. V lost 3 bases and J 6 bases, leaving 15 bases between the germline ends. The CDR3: CASSLAAAGAQPQHF. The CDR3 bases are TGTGCCAGCAGTTTGGCGGCGGCAGGGGCTCAGCCCCAGCATTTT. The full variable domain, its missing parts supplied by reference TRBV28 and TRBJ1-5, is DVKVTQSSRYLVKRTGEKVFLECVQDMDHENMFWYRQDPGLGLRLIYFSYDVKMKEKGDIPEGYSVSREKKERFSLILESASTNQTSMYLCASSLAAAGAQPQHFGDGTRLSIL.

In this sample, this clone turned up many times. The CDR3, as DNA: TGTGCCAGCAAAGTCGGCATTAATTCACCCCTCCACTTT. This sequence encodes CASKVGINSPLHF. The chain couples TRBV28 to TRBJ1-6; no reliable D call. V lost 7 bases and J lost 6, with 10 bases in between. This CDR3 region has 13 residues. Germline lookup yields CDR1 MDHEN and CDR2 SYDVKM.